This T cell receptor beta chain was sequenced in a study of identical twins. This CDR3 region has 16 residues. Germline V gene sequence: CDR1 SGHTA, CDR2 FQGNSA. Trimming shortened V by 1 base and J by 4 bases, and 16 bases separated the two germline ends. TCRdb redid the calling of the 5' RACE reads with MiXCR, one entry per CDR3 protein. The sample lists about 470,000 distinct CDR3 sequences, approximately 25% occurring once. These data were also filed under a second study, of T cells expressing NK-cell markers. That report adds: These clonotypes also led the CD3+CD56-NKG2C+ fraction in four donors.

The clonotype was recovered from a woman aged 18-30 years in good health. Sequences were obtained from CD4+ T cells sorted from blood. This chain connects TRBV7-2 to TRBJ2-5; D is unresolved. This CDR3 reads CASSLDGPARPETQYF. CDR3 DNA sequence: TGTGCCAGCAGCTTAGATGGGCCCGCGCGGCCAGAGACCCAGTACTTC.